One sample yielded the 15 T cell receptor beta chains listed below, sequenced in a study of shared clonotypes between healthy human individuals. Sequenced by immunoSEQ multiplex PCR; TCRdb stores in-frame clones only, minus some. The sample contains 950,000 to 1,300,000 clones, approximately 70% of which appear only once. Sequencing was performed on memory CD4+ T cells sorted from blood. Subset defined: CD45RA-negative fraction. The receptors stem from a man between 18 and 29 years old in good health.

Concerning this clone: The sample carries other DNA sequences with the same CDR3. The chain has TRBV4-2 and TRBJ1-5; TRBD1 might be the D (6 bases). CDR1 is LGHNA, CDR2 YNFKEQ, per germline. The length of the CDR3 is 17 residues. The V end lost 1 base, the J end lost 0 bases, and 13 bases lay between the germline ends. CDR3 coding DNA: TGTGCCAGCAGCCAAGGGGATCAGGGGTATAGCAATCAGCCCCAGCATTTT. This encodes CASSQGDQGYSNQPQHF.

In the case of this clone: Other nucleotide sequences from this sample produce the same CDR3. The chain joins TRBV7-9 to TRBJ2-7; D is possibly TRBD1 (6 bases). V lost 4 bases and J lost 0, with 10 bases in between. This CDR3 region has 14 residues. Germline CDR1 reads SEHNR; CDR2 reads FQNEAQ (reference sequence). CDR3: CASSSRQDSYEQYF. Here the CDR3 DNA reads TGTGCCAGCAGCTCTAGACAGGACTCCTACGAGCAGTACTTC. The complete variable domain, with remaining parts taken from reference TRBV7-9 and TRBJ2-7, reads DTGVSQNPRHKITKRGQNVTFRCDPISEHNRLYWYRQTLGQGPEFLTYFQNEAQLEKSRLLSDRFSAERPKGSFSTLEIQRTEQGDSAMYLCASSSRQDSYEQYFGPGTRLTVT.

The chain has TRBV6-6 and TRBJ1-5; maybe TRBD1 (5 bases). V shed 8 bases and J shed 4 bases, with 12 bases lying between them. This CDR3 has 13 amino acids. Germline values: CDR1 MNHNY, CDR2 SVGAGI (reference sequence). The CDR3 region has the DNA TGTGCCAGCCGGGGGGGGTGGAATCAGCCCCAGCATTTT. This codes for CASRGGWNQPQHF.

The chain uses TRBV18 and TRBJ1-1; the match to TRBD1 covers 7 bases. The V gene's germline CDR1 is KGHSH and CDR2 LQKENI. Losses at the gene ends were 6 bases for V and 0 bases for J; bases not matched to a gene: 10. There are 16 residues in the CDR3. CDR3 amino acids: CASSPRQGGLNTEAFF. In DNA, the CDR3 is TGTGCCAGCTCCCCCCGACAGGGAGGGTTGAACACTGAAGCTTTCTTT.

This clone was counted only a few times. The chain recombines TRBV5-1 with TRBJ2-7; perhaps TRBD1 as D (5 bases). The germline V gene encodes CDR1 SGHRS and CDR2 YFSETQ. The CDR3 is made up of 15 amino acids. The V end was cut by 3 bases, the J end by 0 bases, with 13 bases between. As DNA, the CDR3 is TGCGCCAGCAGCTCCGGACACACGAGCTCCTACGAGCAGTACTTC. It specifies CASSSGHTSSYEQYF.

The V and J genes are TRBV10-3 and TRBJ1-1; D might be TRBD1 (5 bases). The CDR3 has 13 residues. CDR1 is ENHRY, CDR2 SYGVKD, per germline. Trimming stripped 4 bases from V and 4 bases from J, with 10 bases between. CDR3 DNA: TGTGCCATCAGTGTTCAGAGGGGCACTGAAGCTTTCTTT. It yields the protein CAISVQRGTEAFF.

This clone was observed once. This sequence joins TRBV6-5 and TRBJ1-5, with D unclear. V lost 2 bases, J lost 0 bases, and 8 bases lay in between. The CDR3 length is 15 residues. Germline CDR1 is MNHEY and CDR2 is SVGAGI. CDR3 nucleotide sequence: TGTGCCAGCAGTTACAAACGCGATAGCAATCAGCCCCAGCATTTT. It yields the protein CASSYKRDSNQPQHF.

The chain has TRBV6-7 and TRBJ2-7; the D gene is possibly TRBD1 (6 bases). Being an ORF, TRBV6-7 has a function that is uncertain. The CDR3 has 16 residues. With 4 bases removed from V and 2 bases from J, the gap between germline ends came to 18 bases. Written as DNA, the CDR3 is TGTGCCAGCAGTTTACACCCTTTGCAGGGGCCCTACGAGCAGTACTTC. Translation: CASSLHPLQGPYEQYF.

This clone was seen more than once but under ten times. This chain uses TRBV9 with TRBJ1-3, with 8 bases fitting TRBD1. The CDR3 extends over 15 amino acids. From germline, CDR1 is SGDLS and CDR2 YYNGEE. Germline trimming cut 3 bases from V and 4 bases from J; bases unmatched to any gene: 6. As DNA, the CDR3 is TGTGCCAGCAGCGGCGGGACAGGTTCGGGAAACACCATATATTTT. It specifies CASSGGTGSGNTIYF. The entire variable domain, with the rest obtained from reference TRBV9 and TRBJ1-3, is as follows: DSGVTQTPKHLITATGQRVTLRCSPRSGDLSVYWYQQSLDQGLQFLIQYYNGEERAKGNILERFSAQQFPDLHSELNLSSLELGDSALYFCASSGGTGSGNTIYFGEGSWLTVV.

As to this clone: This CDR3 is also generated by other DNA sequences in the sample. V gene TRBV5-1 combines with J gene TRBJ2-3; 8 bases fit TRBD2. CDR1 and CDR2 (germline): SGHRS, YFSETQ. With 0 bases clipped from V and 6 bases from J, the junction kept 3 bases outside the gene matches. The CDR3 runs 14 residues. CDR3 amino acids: CASSLVAGTDTQYF. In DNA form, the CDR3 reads TGCGCCAGCAGCTTGGTAGCGGGAACGGATACGCAGTATTTT.

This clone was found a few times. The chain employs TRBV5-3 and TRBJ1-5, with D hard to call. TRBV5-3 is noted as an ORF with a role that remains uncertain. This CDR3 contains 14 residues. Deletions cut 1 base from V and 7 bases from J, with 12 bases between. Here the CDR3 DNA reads TGTGCCAGAAGCTTGCCTCCGGAAGAGCAGCCCCAGCATTTT. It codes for CARSLPPEEQPQHF.

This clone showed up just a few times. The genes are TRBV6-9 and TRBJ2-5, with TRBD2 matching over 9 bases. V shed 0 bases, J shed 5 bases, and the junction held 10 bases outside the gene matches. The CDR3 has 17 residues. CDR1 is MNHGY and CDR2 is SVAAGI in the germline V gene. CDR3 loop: CASSYSRLREGRETQYF. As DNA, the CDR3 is TGTGCCAGCAGTTATTCGCGTTTGCGGGAGGGCCGGGAGACCCAGTACTTC.

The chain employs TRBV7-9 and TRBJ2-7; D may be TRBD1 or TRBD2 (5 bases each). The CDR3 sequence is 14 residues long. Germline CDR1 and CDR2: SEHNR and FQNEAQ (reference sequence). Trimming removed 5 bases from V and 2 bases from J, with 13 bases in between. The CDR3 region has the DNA TGTGCCAGCAGCCTAACTGAGGGGACCTACGAGCAGTACTTC. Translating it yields CASSLTEGTYEQYF.

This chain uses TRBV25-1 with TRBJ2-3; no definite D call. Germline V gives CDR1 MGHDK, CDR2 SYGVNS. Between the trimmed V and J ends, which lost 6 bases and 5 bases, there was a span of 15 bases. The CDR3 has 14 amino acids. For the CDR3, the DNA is TGTGCCAGCAGCGGAACCAGTGTGCGAGATACGCAGTATTTT. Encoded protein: CASSGTSVRDTQYF.

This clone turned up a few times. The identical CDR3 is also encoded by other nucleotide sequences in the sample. As DNA, the CDR3 is TGCGCCAGCAGCTTGGCAGGGGGCACAGATACGCAGTATTTT. It yields the protein CASSLAGGTDTQYF. The rearrangement joins TRBV5-1 to TRBJ2-3, with a weak D call TRBD1 (6 bases). Germline V gene sequence: CDR1 SGHRS, CDR2 YFSETQ. The CDR3 sequence is 14 residues long. Trimming took 0 bases from V and 1 from J, leaving 6 bases between them.